The 27 T cell receptor beta chains listed next were all sequenced from one sample in a study of blood T cell repertoires in COVID-19. The table came from immunoSEQ multiplex PCR; TCRdb's copy has only in-frame clones and leaves some out. The sample lists tens of thousands of clones; about 72% were seen once. The sequenced sample was peripheral blood. Every receptor here comes from a woman older than 75 with acute or convalescent COVID-19.

Ten or more counts support this clone. CDR3 in amino acids: CATSDSSGTSVEQYF. The CDR3 region has the DNA TGTGCCACCAGTGATTCATCCGGGACTAGCGTCGAGCAGTACTTC. The rearrangement joins TRBV24-1 to TRBJ2-7, with 10 bases aligning to TRBD2. The germline V gene encodes CDR1 KGHDR and CDR2 SFDVKD. The CDR3 sequence is 15 residues long. With 2 bases clipped from V and 6 bases from J, the junction kept 6 bases outside the gene matches.

V usage is TRBV6-2 or TRBV6-3 and J usage is TRBJ2-1; TRBD2 matches 14 bases. Germline V gene lookup returns CDR1 MNHEY and CDR2 SVGEGT. Trimming cost V 2 bases and J 9 bases; bases outside gene matches: 3. There are 15 residues in the CDR3. The CDR3 is CASSYGTSGRTEQFF. In nucleotides, the CDR3 is TGTGCCAGCAGTTACGGGACTAGCGGGAGAACTGAGCAGTTCTTC.

In DNA form, the CDR3 reads TGCGCCAGCAGCGTAGCCCAGGGGTTGGACACTGAAGCTTTCTTT. Translating gives CASSVAQGLDTEAFF. The rearrangement uses TRBV5-1 and TRBJ1-1, with a tentative D call TRBD1 (6 bases). CDR3 length: 15 amino acids. The germline V gene has CDR1 SGHRS and CDR2 YFSETQ. Deletions cut 4 bases from V and 3 bases from J, with 16 bases between.

The chain employs TRBV30 and TRBJ2-7; 7 nucleotides match TRBD2. With 2 bases clipped from V and 6 bases from J, the junction kept 1 base outside the gene matches. The germline gives CDR1 GTSNPN, CDR2 SVGIG (reference sequence). The CDR3 spans 11 residues. CDR3 sequence reads: CAWSWEGEQYF. The DNA for the CDR3 is TGTGCCTGGAGTTGGGAGGGCGAGCAGTACTTC.

The chain uses TRBV7-2 and TRBJ2-7, with a weak D call TRBD1 (6 bases). The CDR3 runs 15 residues. Germline CDR1 SGHTA, CDR2 FQGNSA. With 1 base removed from V and 2 bases from J, the gap between germline ends came to 12 bases. The CDR3 nucleotides read TGTGCCAGCAGCTTAGTACAGGGCCCCGCCTACGAGCAGTACTTC. Translation: CASSLVQGPAYEQYF.

The chain has TRBV5-4 and TRBJ1-2, with 8 bases lining up with TRBD1. The ends lost 3 bases at V and 4 bases at J; junction bases unmatched: 2. The CDR3 spans 13 residues. The V gene's germline CDR1 is SGHNT and CDR2 YYREEE (reference sequence). The CDR3 DNA sequence: TGTGCCAGCAGCTCACAGGGGGTCTATGGCTACACCTTC. This encodes CASSSQGVYGYTF.

CDR3 in amino acids: CASSMDRGNSPLHF. The CDR3, as DNA: TGTGCCAGCAGTATGGATAGGGGAAATTCACCCCTCCACTTT. V is TRBV5-4 and J is TRBJ1-6; the D gene is possibly TRBD1 (5 bases). This CDR3 spans 14 amino acids. Germline V lookup: CDR1 SGHNT, CDR2 YYREEE (reference sequence). Between the trimmed V and J ends, which lost 5 bases and 7 bases, there was a span of 13 bases.

V gene TRBV5-1 combines with J gene TRBJ2-2; maybe TRBD1 (5 bases). CDR1 is SGHRS and CDR2 is YFSETQ in the germline V gene. This CDR3 region has 14 residues. Between the trimmed V and J ends, which lost 3 bases and 2 bases, there was a span of 8 bases. CDR3 sequence (DNA): TGCGCCAGCAGCTCGACAGTAAACACCGGGGAGCTGTTTTTT. Its protein is CASSSTVNTGELFF.

This clone was observed a handful of times. The V call is TRBV6-2 or TRBV6-3, the J call TRBJ1-2, with a possible D match to TRBD1 (5 bases). Looked up from germline, CDR1 is MNHEY and CDR2 is SVGEGT. V was clipped by 0 bases and J by 3 bases, with 8 bases between them. The CDR3 consists of 14 residues. The chain's CDR3 is CASSYSLGDYGYTF. The CDR3, as DNA: TGTGCCAGCAGTTACTCTCTAGGGGACTATGGCTACACCTTC.

A few counts support this clone. The V gene is TRBV18, the J gene TRBJ1-2; 9 bases are shared with TRBD1. CDR1 KGHSH and CDR2 LQKENI come from the germline V gene. CDR3 size: 13 residues. V lost 5 bases, J lost 6 bases, and 4 bases stayed unmatched. Written as DNA, the CDR3 is TGTGCCAGCTCAACAGGGGGCTTTGATGGCTACACCTTC. This codes for CASSTGGFDGYTF.

The chain recombines TRBV4-3 with TRBJ1-4, with D possibly matching TRBD1 (6 bases). The CDR3 is 17 amino acids. CDR1 is LGHNA, CDR2 YSLEER, per germline. The V end lost 3 bases, the J end lost 8 bases, and 22 bases lay between the germline ends. The CDR3 bases are TGCGCCAGCAGCCAGGCTCCCGGGGGGGGCAATTGGGAAAAACTGTTTTTT. Translating it yields CASSQAPGGGNWEKLFF.

J is TRBJ2-2 and V is TRBV10-3, with TRBD1 as a possible D gene (5 bases). V was clipped by 4 bases and J by 5 bases, with 17 bases between them. This CDR3 spans 16 amino acids. In germline, CDR1 is ENHRY, CDR2 SYGVKD. Here the CDR3 reads CAISGTADSQTGELFF. The CDR3 DNA reads as TGTGCCATCAGTGGAACGGCAGACAGCCAAACCGGGGAGCTGTTTTTT.

CDR3 amino acids: CASSLARGGASDEQFF. For the CDR3, the DNA is TGTGCCAGCAGCTTAGCCCGCGGGGGGGCGTCTGATGAGCAGTTCTTC. The V and J genes are TRBV11-3 and TRBJ2-1, with 9 bases lining up with TRBD2. CDR3 length: 16 residues. The V gene end was trimmed by 1 base and the J gene end by 8 bases; junction bases not matched to a gene: 9. Looked up from germline, CDR1 is SGHNT and CDR2 is YENEEA.

This clone was seen at least ten times. The chain combines TRBV10-3 with TRBJ2-7, with 11 bases fitting TRBD2. Trimming at V came to 6 bases and at J to 0 bases, leaving 7 bases not matched to a gene. CDR3 length equals 16 residues. The germline CDR1 and CDR2 sequences are ENHRY and SYGVKD. In DNA form, the CDR3 reads TGTGCCATCAGCGATCAGACTAGCGGGACCTCCTACGAGCAGTACTTC. Its protein is CAISDQTSGTSYEQYF.

This clone came up once. The J gene is TRBJ1-2, the V gene TRBV3-1 (or the pseudogene TRBV3-2); TRBD1 matches 10 bases. After removal of 0 bases from V and 1 base from J, the junction contained 5 bases not matched to a gene. CDR3 length equals 17 residues. From germline, CDR1 is LGHDT and CDR2 YNNKEL (reference sequence). The CDR3 sequence: CASSQDPGQGLNYGYTF. The CDR3 DNA is TGTGCCAGCAGCCAAGACCCGGGACAGGGGCTTAACTATGGCTACACCTTC.

The chain has TRBV6-5 and TRBJ1-5; perhaps TRBD1 as D (6 bases). The CDR3 runs to 14 residues. Germline V lookup: CDR1 MNHEY, CDR2 SVGAGI. V lost 6 bases and J lost 0, with 9 bases in between. CDR3 sequence: CASSAGVSNQPQHF. The CDR3 nucleotides read TGTGCCAGCAGCGCAGGGGTTAGCAATCAGCCCCAGCATTTT.

This chain joins TRBV3-1 (or the pseudogene TRBV3-2) and TRBJ1-2; D uncertain. V dropped 0 bases and J dropped 8 bases, with 4 bases sitting between them. This CDR3 spans 11 amino acids. Germline values: CDR1 LGHDT, CDR2 YNNKEL (reference sequence). The CDR3 region is CASSQEGGYTF. CDR3 DNA: TGTGCCAGCAGCCAAGAGGGCGGCTACACCTTC.

The V call is TRBV9, the J call TRBJ1-5; 7 positions match TRBD1. Trimming cost V 0 bases and J 7 bases; bases outside gene matches: 7. Germline values: CDR1 SGDLS, CDR2 YYNGEE. CDR3 length equals 15 residues. In nucleotides, the CDR3 is TGTGCCAGCAGCGTAGGAGGGGACAGTTCCCAGCCCCAGCATTTT. This gives the protein CASSVGGDSSQPQHF.

The chain recombines TRBV10-3 with TRBJ2-5, with D perhaps TRBD2 (5 bases). Germline CDR1 and CDR2: ENHRY and SYGVKD. Trimming stripped 2 bases from V and 4 bases from J, with 14 bases between. The CDR3 loop spans 15 amino acids. The CDR3 protein is CAISEGLLGGETQYF. CDR3 nucleotides: TGTGCCATCAGTGAGGGACTGCTCGGAGGAGAGACCCAGTACTTC.

As for this clone: The junction shows a germline mismatch at one end, possibly a read error. This chain joins TRBV5-1 and TRBJ1-2; 10 bases are a match to TRBD1. This CDR3 has 14 residues. Germline V gene sequence: CDR1 SGHRS, CDR2 YFSETQ. Written as DNA, the CDR3 is TGCGCCAGCAGCTTCCGACAGGGGGCCGACGGTCGCATCTTC. It encodes CASSFRQGADGRIF.

J is TRBJ2-7 and V is TRBV3-1 (or the pseudogene TRBV3-2); 7 bases match TRBD2. The CDR3 sequence is 14 residues long. Germline V gene data show CDR1 as LGHDT and CDR2 as YNNKEL (reference sequence). V gave up 2 bases and J gave up 6 bases; unmatched junction bases: 7. The DNA of the CDR3 is TGTGCCAGCAGCCAACGGGAGGCACGAGGCGAGCAGTACTTC. Amino acids: CASSQREARGEQYF.

This rearrangement joins TRBV12-3 or TRBV12-4 to TRBJ1-2; 8 nucleotides agree with TRBD1. CDR3 size: 12 residues. V lost 4 bases, J lost 10 bases, and 5 bases stayed unmatched. The CDR3 sequence: CASSSAGGDYTF. In DNA, the CDR3 is TGTGCCAGCAGTTCTGCAGGGGGCGACTACACCTTC.

In this sample, this clone turned up a few times. The CDR3 is CASSSGQEGQPQHF. As DNA, the CDR3 is TGTGCCAGCAGCTCCGGACAGGAGGGGCAGCCCCAGCATTTT. The chain has TRBV3-1 (or the pseudogene TRBV3-2) and TRBJ1-5, with TRBD1 identical over 7 bases. From germline, CDR1 is LGHDT and CDR2 YNNKEL (reference sequence). V gave up 5 bases and J gave up 7 bases; unmatched junction bases: 8. This CDR3 has 14 residues.

In its sample, this clone was seen a few times. The chain couples TRBV12-3 or TRBV12-4 to TRBJ1-1; D may be TRBD1 (6 bases). V lost 8 bases to trimming and J lost 1 base, with 11 bases between them. The CDR3 runs 13 residues. The DNA of the CDR3 is TGTGCCAGCCACTGGGGGCCGAACACTGAAGCTTTCTTT. This gives the protein CASHWGPNTEAFF.

The chain combines TRBV3-1 (or the pseudogene TRBV3-2) with TRBJ1-6, with D maybe TRBD1 (5 bases). Trimming stripped 0 bases from V and 8 bases from J, with 14 bases between. The CDR3 is 16 residues long. The germline CDR1 and CDR2 sequences are LGHDT and YNNKEL (reference sequence). The CDR3 DNA reads TGTGCCAGCAGCCAAGATGGGGGGTTTGGGGATTCACCCCTCCACTTT. It codes for CASSQDGGFGDSPLHF.

V gene TRBV12-1 combines with J gene TRBJ2-7; the D call TRBD2 from the table was never checked on the DNA. TRBV12-1 is a pseudogene segment. The CDR3 has 18 residues. The CDR3 region has the DNA TGTGCCAGCAGCTTTGTCCCTGGTAGCGGGGGTTCGTCCTACGAGCAGTACTTC. Translated: CASSFVPGSGGSSYEQYF.

This clone has only a few counts. The chain employs TRBV4-1 and TRBJ1-1; TRBD1 agrees at 9 bases. There are 14 residues in the CDR3. CDR1 MGHRA and CDR2 YSYEKL come from the germline V gene. The V gene end was trimmed by 4 bases and the J gene end by 5 bases; junction bases not matched to a gene: 5. CDR3 nucleotide sequence: TGCGCCAGCAGCCCCACCGGGACAGGGACTGAAGCTTTCTTT. It specifies CASSPTGTGTEAFF.